The 14 T cell receptor beta chains reported below all come from one sample, sequenced in a study of cytomegalovirus exposure and HLA in healthy donors. PCR used 60 Vbeta primers and 13 Jbeta primers. Libraries were prepared by immunoSEQ multiplex PCR; TCRdb keeps only in-frame clonotypes and omits some of them. Its listing shows more than 200,000 clones. Sequenced sample: PBMCs. The receptors stem from a woman in her 30s in good health and CMV-seropositive.

V usage is TRBV19 and J usage is TRBJ2-3; 8 nucleotides match TRBD2. J lost 6 bases, V lost 3 bases, and 11 bases had no gene match. This CDR3 spans 16 amino acids. CDR1 is LNHDA, CDR2 SQIVND, per germline (reference sequence). The chain's CDR3 is CASSISGGGPRDTQYF. CDR3 nucleotide sequence: TGTGCCAGTAGTATTTCGGGGGGGGGCCCCCGGGATACGCAGTATTTT.

The genes are TRBV27 and TRBJ1-6; D ambiguous. Trimming cost V 4 bases and J 7 bases, with 11 bases left between them. CDR1 is MNHEY and CDR2 is SMNVEV in the germline V gene (reference sequence). The CDR3 is 14 residues long. The CDR3 reads CASSYSFFNSPLHF. The CDR3 region has the DNA TGTGCCAGCAGTTACAGTTTCTTCAATTCACCCCTCCACTTT.

As regards this clone: The sample holds other DNA sequences that translate to the same CDR3. The chain combines TRBV15 with TRBJ1-1; 9 bases agree with TRBD1. The V gene end was trimmed by 0 bases and the J gene end by 10 bases; junction bases not matched to a gene: 9. The germline V gene encodes CDR1 LNHNV and CDR2 YYDKDF (reference sequence). CDR3 size: 15 residues. The CDR3 loop is CATSREVGTGIGAFF. The CDR3 coding sequence is TGTGCCACCAGCAGAGAGGTTGGGACAGGGATCGGAGCTTTCTTT.

The gene calls are TRBV4-1 and TRBJ1-4; 7 positions agree with TRBD1. Germline V gene sequence: CDR1 MGHRA, CDR2 YSYEKL. This CDR3 is built from 13 residues. V gave up 5 bases and J gave up 4 bases; unmatched junction bases: 1. The CDR3 loop reads CASSYRGNEKLFF. The CDR3 DNA follows: TGCGCCAGCAGCTACAGGGGTAATGAAAAACTGTTTTTT.

The V call is TRBV2, the J call TRBJ2-3; 9 bases match TRBD2. J was trimmed by 1 base and V by 4 bases; bases with no gene match: 3. The germline gives CDR1 SNHLY, CDR2 FYNNEI. The CDR3 is 15 residues long. The CDR3 protein is CASSGAGGGTDTQYF. The CDR3, as DNA: TGTGCCAGCAGTGGAGCGGGAGGAGGCACAGATACGCAGTATTTT.

Comments on this clone: The junction differs from germline at one of its ends, possibly a read error. The gene calls are TRBV7-8 and TRBJ1-2; the D gene is possibly TRBD1 (5 bases). The CDR3 contains 14 residues. The germline V gene has CDR1 SGHVS and CDR2 FQNEAQ. The CDR3 sequence is CVSSPISGLDGYTF. The CDR3 DNA sequence: TGTGTCAGCAGCCCCATATCAGGGTTGGATGGCTACACCTTC.

This chain uses TRBV5-5 with TRBJ1-1, with D possibly matching TRBD1 (6 bases). This CDR3 spans 14 amino acids. The germline V gene encodes CDR1 SGHKS and CDR2 YYEKEE (reference sequence). V was cut by 4 bases and J by 4 bases, with 14 bases left in between. The DNA for the CDR3 is TGTGCCAGCAGCCCCGGGGGGGCGAGCACTGAAGCTTTCTTT. This translates into CASSPGGASTEAFF.

The chain employs TRBV19 and TRBJ1-5, with 7 nucleotides matching TRBD1. Germline CDR1 is LNHDA and CDR2 is SQIVND (reference sequence). The V gene end was trimmed by 1 base and the J gene end by 6 bases; junction bases not matched to a gene: 9. CDR3 length equals 16 residues. This chain's CDR3 is CASSIGTTGASQPQHF. The CDR3 DNA sequence: TGTGCCAGTAGTATAGGGACTACAGGGGCCAGTCAGCCCCAGCATTTT. The full variable domain, with the rest looked up from reference TRBV19 and TRBJ1-5, is DGGITQSPKYLFRKEGQNVTLSCEQNLNHDAMYWYRQDPGQGLRLIYYSQIVNDFQKGDIAEGYSVSREKKESFPLTVTSAQKNPTAFYLCASSIGTTGASQPQHFGDGTRLSIL.

The gene calls are TRBV4-1 and TRBJ1-5, with TRBD1 as a possible D gene (6 bases). The CDR3 has 15 amino acids. Trimming stripped 6 bases from V and 3 bases from J, with 15 bases between. Per germline, CDR1 MGHRA and CDR2 YSYEKL. In DNA, the CDR3 is TGCGCCAGCAGACAGGGAATTCTCGCCAATCAGCCCCAGCATTTT. This codes for CASRQGILANQPQHF.

This chain uses TRBV27 with TRBJ2-3, with 13 bases that match TRBD2. The germline gives CDR1 MNHEY, CDR2 SMNVEV (reference sequence). V gave up 7 bases and J gave up 7 bases; unmatched junction bases: 8. CDR3 length: 15 residues. In DNA form, the CDR3 reads TGTGCCAGCACCCGGACTAGCGGGAGCTTGAATACGCAGTATTTT. It translates to CASTRTSGSLNTQYF.

The V call is TRBV29-1, the J call TRBJ2-1; 9 nucleotides align to TRBD2. CDR3 length: 16 residues. The V segment lost 1 base and the J segment 1 base; nucleotides outside the gene matches: 5. Germline V CDR1 and CDR2: SQVTM, ANQGSEA. Written as DNA, the CDR3 is TGCAGCGTTGAAGCGGCGGGAGGGCCTTCCTACAATGAGCAGTTCTTC. Protein product: CSVEAAGGPSYNEQFF.

The chain couples TRBV19 to TRBJ1-1; 8 positions agree with TRBD1. Germline V lookup: CDR1 LNHDA, CDR2 SQIVND (reference sequence). The length of the CDR3 is 15 residues. Unmatched junction bases numbered 5, after V lost 5 bases and J lost 0 bases. In nucleotides, the CDR3 is TGTGCCAGTAGTCCCGGACAGGGAGTGAACACTGAAGCTTTCTTT. Translation: CASSPGQGVNTEAFF.

The chain uses TRBV7-2 and TRBJ2-1; TRBD2 matches at 7 bases. CDR1 and CDR2 from the germline V gene are SGHTA and FQGNSA. The CDR3 contains 16 residues. Losses at the gene ends were 1 base for V and 3 bases for J; bases not matched to a gene: 6. The CDR3 DNA is TGTGCCAGCAGCTTAGTAGGCGGGAGTGGCTACAATGAGCAGTTCTTC. Its protein product is CASSLVGGSGYNEQFF.

This chain connects TRBV9 to TRBJ2-5; D uncertain. The CDR3 runs to 14 residues. The germline gives CDR1 SGDLS, CDR2 YYNGEE. With 0 bases removed from V and 1 base from J, the gap between germline ends came to 7 bases. Here the CDR3 DNA reads TGTGCCAGCAGCGTAGGGAACAGCCAAGAGACCCAGTACTTC. Translating gives CASSVGNSQETQYF.